The rows below give T cell receptor beta chains drawn from one sample of a study of human T cells and chemical hapten exposure. MiXCR was run by TCRdb on the RACE reads, yielding one entry per CDR3 protein. The sample holds about 300,000 distinct CDR3 sequences; approximately 5% are singletons and the top ten take over 7%. The input for sequencing was whole blood, taken in connection with sensitization to the hapten diphenylcyclopropenone (DPC). Receptor source: a woman under 30 with alopecia areata. Some clones in this sample may be carry-over from other donors' samples. Each CDR3 is given with its conserved first and last residue. The order of the fields is CDR3 length, D gene, clone size, V gene, J gene, CDR3 protein, CDR3 DNA. The D gene is left open where the match is weak. The size of a clone is reported for some rows only, either as once, few or many, or as a class for expanded clones.

CDR3 length: 14
D gene: -
clone size: -
V gene: TRBV2
J gene: TRBJ1-4
CDR3 protein: CASTLGTTNEKLFF
CDR3 DNA: TGTGCCAGCACCCTGGGAACAACTAATGAAAAACTGTTTTTT

CDR3 length: 15
D gene: TRBD1
clone size: -
V gene: TRBV27
J gene: TRBJ1-2
CDR3 protein: CASSFHRGFDYGYTF
CDR3 DNA: TGTGCCAGCAGTTTCCACAGGGGGTTCGACTATGGCTACACCTTC

CDR3 length: 11
D gene: -
clone size: many
V gene: TRBV12-3/TRBV12-4
J gene: TRBJ2-5
CDR3 protein: CASSSLETQYF
CDR3 DNA: TGTGCCAGCAGTTCACTGGAGACCCAGTACTTC

CDR3 length: 16
D gene: TRBD1
clone size: many
V gene: TRBV6-1
J gene: TRBJ2-7
CDR3 protein: CASSVIPPGQGSEQYF
CDR3 DNA: TGTGCCAGCAGTGTAATCCCACCGGGACAGGGGAGCGAGCAGTACTTC

CDR3 length: 13
D gene: -
clone size: -
V gene: TRBV6-5
J gene: TRBJ2-3
CDR3 protein: CASRQVSTDTQYF
CDR3 DNA: TGTGCCAGCAGACAGGTCTCTACAGATACGCAGTATTTT

CDR3 length: 14
D gene: -
clone size: many
V gene: TRBV27
J gene: TRBJ2-3
CDR3 protein: CASSGTGPTDTQYF
CDR3 DNA: TGTGCCAGCAGTGGAACAGGGCCCACAGATACGCAGTATTTT

CDR3 length: 14
D gene: TRBD1
clone size: -
V gene: TRBV7-9
J gene: TRBJ1-6
CDR3 protein: CASSWDSENSPLHF
CDR3 DNA: TGTGCCAGCAGCTGGGACAGCGAAAATTCACCCCTCCACTTT

CDR3 length: 14
D gene: -
clone size: -
V gene: TRBV5-5
J gene: TRBJ2-7
CDR3 protein: CASSLDWALDEQYF
CDR3 DNA: TGTGCCAGCAGCTTGGATTGGGCGTTGGACGAGCAGTACTTC

CDR3 length: 14
D gene: -
clone size: many
V gene: TRBV2
J gene: TRBJ2-1
CDR3 protein: CASSEGEPYNEQFF
CDR3 DNA: TGTGCCAGCAGCGAAGGGGAACCCTACAATGAGCAGTTCTTC

CDR3 length: 16
D gene: -
clone size: -
V gene: TRBV6-1
J gene: TRBJ2-7
CDR3 protein: CASFDRGMGISYEQYF
CDR3 DNA: TGTGCCAGCTTCGACCGGGGAATGGGGATTTCCTACGAGCAGTACTTC

CDR3 length: 13
D gene: TRBD2
clone size: many
V gene: TRBV6-6
J gene: TRBJ2-3
CDR3 protein: CASRVAGGDTQYF
CDR3 DNA: TGTGCCTCCCGGGTAGCGGGGGGGGATACGCAGTATTTT

CDR3 length: 16
D gene: -
clone size: many
V gene: TRBV7-3
J gene: TRBJ1-4
CDR3 protein: CASSLTSGGRDEKLFF
CDR3 DNA: TGTGCCAGCAGCTTAACGTCCGGGGGAAGGGATGAAAAACTGTTTTTT